This T cell receptor (beta chain) originates from a study of shared clonotypes between healthy human individuals. CDR3 length equals 16 residues. The table came from immunoSEQ multiplex PCR; TCRdb's copy has only in-frame clones and leaves some out. This table has about 490,000 clones, over 65% appearing once. The study drew its donors from healthy HIV-negative adults without recent acute infections or vaccinations. Unsorted samples, those not sorted, used 70 million to 95 million PBMCs for genomic DNA. This TCR came from a woman between 40 and 50 years old in good health. Some clones in this sample may be carry-over from other donors' samples. The sample taken for sequencing was PBMCs. The V call is TRBV1, the J call TRBJ2-3; the D call in the table, TRBD1, was not verified against the DNA. TRBV1 is reported as a pseudogene. CDR3 loop: CTPPTMRGSSTDTQYF. In nucleotides, the CDR3 is TGCACCCCACCTACGATGAGGGGGAGTAGCACAGATACGCAGTATTTT.